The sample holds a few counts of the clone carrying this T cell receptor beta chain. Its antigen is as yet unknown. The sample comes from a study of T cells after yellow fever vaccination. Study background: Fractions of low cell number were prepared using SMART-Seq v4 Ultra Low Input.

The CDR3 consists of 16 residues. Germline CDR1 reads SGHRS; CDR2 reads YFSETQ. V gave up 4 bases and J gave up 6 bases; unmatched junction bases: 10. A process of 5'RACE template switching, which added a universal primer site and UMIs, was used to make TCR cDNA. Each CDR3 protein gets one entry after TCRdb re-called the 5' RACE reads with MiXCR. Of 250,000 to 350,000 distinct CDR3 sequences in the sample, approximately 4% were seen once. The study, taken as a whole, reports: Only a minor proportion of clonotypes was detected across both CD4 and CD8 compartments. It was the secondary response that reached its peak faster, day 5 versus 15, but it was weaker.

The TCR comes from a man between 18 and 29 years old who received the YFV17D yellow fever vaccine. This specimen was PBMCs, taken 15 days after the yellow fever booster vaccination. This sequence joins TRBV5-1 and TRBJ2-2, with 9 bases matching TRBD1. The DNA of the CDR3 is TGCGCCAGCAGCCAAACGGGGGACAGGGACCCCGGGGAGCTGTTTTTT. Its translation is CASSQTGDRDPGELFF.